This TCR beta chain stems from a study of blood T cell repertoires in COVID-19. V lost 1 base and J lost 4, with 8 bases in between. The CDR3 spans 14 residues. Germline loops: CDR1 MDHEN, CDR2 SYDVKM. Measured with immunoSEQ multiplex PCR; TCRdb has only the in-frame clones, and not every one. Here the sample spans about 190,000 clones, more than 85% being singletons. This clone was picked up one time. This sequence joins TRBV28 and TRBJ1-5; D gene uncertain. This TCR derives from an older man with active or convalescent COVID-19. The material sequenced was peripheral blood. CDR3 sequence reads: CASSLYGLNQPQHF. For the CDR3, the DNA is TGTGCCAGCAGTTTATACGGTCTTAATCAGCCCCAGCATTTT.